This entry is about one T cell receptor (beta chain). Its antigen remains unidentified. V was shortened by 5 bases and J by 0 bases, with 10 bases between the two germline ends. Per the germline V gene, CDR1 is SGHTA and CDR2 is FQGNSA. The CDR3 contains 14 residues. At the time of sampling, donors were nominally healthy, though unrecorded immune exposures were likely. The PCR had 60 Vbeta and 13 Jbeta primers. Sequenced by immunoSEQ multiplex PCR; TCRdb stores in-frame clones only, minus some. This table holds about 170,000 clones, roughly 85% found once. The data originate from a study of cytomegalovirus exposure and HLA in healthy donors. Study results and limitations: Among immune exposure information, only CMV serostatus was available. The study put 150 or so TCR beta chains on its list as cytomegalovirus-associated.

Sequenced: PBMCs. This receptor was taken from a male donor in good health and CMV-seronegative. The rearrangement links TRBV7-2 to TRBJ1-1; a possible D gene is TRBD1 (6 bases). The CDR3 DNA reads TGTGCCAGCAGCCCGGGGACACTGAACACTGAAGCTTTCTTT. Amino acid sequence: CASSPGTLNTEAFF.